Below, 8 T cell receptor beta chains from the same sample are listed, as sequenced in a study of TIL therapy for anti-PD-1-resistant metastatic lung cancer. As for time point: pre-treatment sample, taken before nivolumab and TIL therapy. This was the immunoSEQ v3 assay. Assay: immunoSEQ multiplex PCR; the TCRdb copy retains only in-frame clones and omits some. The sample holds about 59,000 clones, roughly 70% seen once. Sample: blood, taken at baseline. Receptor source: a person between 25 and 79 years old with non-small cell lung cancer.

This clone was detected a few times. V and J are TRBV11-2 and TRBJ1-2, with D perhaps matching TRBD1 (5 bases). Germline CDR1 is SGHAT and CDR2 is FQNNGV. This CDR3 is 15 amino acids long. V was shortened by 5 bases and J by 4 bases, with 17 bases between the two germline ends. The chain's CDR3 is CASSMTATAGYGYTF. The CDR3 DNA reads TGTGCCAGCAGCATGACAGCCACGGCAGGCTATGGCTACACCTTC.

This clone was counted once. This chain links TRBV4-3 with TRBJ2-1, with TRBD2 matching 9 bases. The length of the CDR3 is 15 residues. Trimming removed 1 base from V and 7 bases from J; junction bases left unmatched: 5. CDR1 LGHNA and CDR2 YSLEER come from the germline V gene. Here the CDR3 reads CASSQGTSEGNEQFF. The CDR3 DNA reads TGCGCCAGCAGCCAAGGGACTAGCGAGGGTAATGAGCAGTTCTTC.

CDR3 region: CASSPWTGGDEQYF. CDR3 sequence (DNA): TGTGCCAGCTCACCCTGGACAGGGGGCGACGAGCAGTACTTC. The rearrangement links TRBV18 to TRBJ2-7, with 11 positions matching TRBD1. In germline, CDR1 is KGHSH, CDR2 LQKENI. V trimming: 3 bases; J trimming: 5 bases; junction bases outside the gene matches: 3. The CDR3 length is 14 residues.

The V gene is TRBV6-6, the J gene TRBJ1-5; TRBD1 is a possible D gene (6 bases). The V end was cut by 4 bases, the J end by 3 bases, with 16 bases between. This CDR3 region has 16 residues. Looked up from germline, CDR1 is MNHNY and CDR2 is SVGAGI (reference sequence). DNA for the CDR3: TGTGCCAGCAGTTCTTATACTCAGGGGACCAATCAGCCCCAGCATTTT. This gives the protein CASSSYTQGTNQPQHF.

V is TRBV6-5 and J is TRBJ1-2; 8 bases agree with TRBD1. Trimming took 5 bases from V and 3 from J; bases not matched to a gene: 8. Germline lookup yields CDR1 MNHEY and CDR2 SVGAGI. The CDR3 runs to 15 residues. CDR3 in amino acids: CASSPGQGPYYGYTF. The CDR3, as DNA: TGTGCCAGCAGTCCCGGACAGGGACCTTACTATGGCTACACCTTC.

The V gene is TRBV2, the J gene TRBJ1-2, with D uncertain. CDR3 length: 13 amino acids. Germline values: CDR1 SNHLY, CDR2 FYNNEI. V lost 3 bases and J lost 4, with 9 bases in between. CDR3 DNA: TGTGCCAGCAGTGAGGATGGACCCTATGGCTACACCTTC. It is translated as CASSEDGPYGYTF.

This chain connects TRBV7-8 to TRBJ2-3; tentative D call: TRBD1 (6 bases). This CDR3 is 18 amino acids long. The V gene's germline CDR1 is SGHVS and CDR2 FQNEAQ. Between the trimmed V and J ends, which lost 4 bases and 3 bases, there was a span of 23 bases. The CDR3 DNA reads TGTGCCAGCAGCTCTCTGGCAGGGCAGGGGCAGTGGACAGATACGCAGTATTTT. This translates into CASSSLAGQGQWTDTQYF.

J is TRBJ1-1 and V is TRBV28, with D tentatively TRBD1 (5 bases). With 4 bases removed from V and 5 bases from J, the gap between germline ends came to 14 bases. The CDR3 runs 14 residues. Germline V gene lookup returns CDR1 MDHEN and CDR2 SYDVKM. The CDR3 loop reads CASSWQGGRTEAFF. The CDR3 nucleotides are TGTGCCAGCAGTTGGCAGGGTGGACGGACTGAAGCTTTCTTT. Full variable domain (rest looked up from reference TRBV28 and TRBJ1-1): DVKVTQSSRYLVKRTGEKVFLECVQDMDHENMFWYRQDPGLGLRLIYFSYDVKMKEKGDIPEGYSVSREKKERFSLILESASTNQTSMYLCASSWQGGRTEAFFGQGTRLTVV.